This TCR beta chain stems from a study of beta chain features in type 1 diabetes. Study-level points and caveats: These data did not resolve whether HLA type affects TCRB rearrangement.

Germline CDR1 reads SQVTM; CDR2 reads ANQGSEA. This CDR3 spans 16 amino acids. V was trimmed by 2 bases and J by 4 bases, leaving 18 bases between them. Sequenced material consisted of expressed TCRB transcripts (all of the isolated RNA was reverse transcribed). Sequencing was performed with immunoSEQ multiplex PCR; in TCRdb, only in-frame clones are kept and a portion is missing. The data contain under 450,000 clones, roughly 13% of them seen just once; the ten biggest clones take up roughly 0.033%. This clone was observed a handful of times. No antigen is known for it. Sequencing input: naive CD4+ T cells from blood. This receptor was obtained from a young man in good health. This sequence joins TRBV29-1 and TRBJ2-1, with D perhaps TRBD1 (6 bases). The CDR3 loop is CSVERALDSPYNEQFF. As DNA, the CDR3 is TGCAGCGTTGAAAGGGCCTTGGACAGCCCATACAATGAGCAGTTCTTC.